This note documents a single T cell receptor (beta chain) sequence. Its antigen remains unknown. These data belong to a study of Ad26.COV2.S vaccination and SARS-CoV-2 variants. Points from the study as a whole: Spike-specific TCR breadth in vaccine recipients exceeded that seen in placebo recipients.

Germline V lookup: CDR1 GTSNPN, CDR2 SVGIG (reference sequence). The CDR3 is 17 amino acids. J lost 4 bases, V lost 0 bases, and 10 bases had no gene match. TCRdb's copy holds only in-frame clones and misses some; the assay was immunoSEQ multiplex PCR. The sample lists 290,000 or so clones; over 75% were seen once. Treatment in this sample: about 20 received Ad26.COV2.S at low or high dose, single or two shots; roughly five received placebo; per-sample allocation not given. Sampling was performed 63 days after the first vaccine or placebo injection. Wuhan-strain spike was delivered by a replication-incompetent Ad26 vector.

The chain carries TRBV30 and TRBJ1-5; 9 bases fit TRBD1. The sequence was obtained from a person between 18 and 65 years old who received the Ad26.COV2.S COVID-19 vaccine or a placebo. The source was peripheral blood, collected in a trial of Ad26.COV2.S vaccine versus placebo. This CDR3 is CAWSVLKGTGFNQPQHF. CDR3 nucleotides: TGTGCCTGGAGTGTACTTAAGGGGACAGGGTTTAATCAGCCCCAGCATTTT.